Listed here is a single T cell receptor beta chain. Its antigen is as yet unknown. The sample originates from a study of cytotoxic CD8 clonotypes in ibrutinib-treated CLL. At the level of the study: After median roughly 68 months, around 14 stayed in remission, some twelve progressed; responses roughly 25 partial, 2 complete. Response samples were taken after a median roughly twelve months of treatment, range 6 to 36. Notes on the study in general: Sustained-remission patients were sampled at different times than progressing patients were.

The TCR beta libraries used approximately 2 micrograms of genomic DNA that came from cryopreserved PBMCs. Profiling relied on immunoSEQ multiplex PCR, and the TCRdb table lists in-frame clones only, not all of them. Found here are about 89,000 clones, almost 80% of them singletons; the top ten hold about 30%. Germline values: CDR1 LNHDA, CDR2 SQIVND (reference sequence). V lost 5 bases, J lost 2 bases, and 18 bases lay in between. This CDR3 has 16 amino acids. The chain employs TRBV19 and TRBJ1-1, with a tentative D call TRBD1 (5 bases). The clonotype was recovered from a human donor with chronic lymphocytic leukemia. The input for sequencing was PBMCs, taken after 12 months of ibrutinib treatment. The DNA for the CDR3 is TGTGCCAGTAGTGCCCCGAGCGCAGGGAAAAACACTGAAGCTTTCTTT. This translates into CASSAPSAGKNTEAFF.